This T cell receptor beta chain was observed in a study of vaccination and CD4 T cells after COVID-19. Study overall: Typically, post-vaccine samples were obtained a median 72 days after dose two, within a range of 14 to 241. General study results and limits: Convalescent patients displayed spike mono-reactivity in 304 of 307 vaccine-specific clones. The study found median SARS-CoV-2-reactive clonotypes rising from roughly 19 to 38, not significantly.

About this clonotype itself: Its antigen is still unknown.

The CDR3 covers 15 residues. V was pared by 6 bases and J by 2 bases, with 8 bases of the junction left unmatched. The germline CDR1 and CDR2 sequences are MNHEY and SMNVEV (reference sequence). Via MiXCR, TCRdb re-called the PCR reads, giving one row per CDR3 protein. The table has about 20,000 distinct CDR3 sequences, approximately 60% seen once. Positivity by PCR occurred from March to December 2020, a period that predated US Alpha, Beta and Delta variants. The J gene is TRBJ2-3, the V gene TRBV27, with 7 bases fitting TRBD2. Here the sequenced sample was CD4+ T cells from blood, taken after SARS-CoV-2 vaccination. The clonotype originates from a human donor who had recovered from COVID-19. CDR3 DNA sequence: TGTGCCAGCAGGGTTGGGGGGAGGGACACAGATACGCAGTATTTT. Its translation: CASRVGGRDTDTQYF.